This TCR beta chain was identified during a study of shared clonotypes between healthy human individuals. Method: immunoSEQ multiplex PCR; TCRdb's copy keeps in-frame clones and lacks some. The repertoire consists of about 2.4 million clones, with around 90% occurring once and the leading ten covering over 0.12%. Germline V lookup: CDR1 SGHRS, CDR2 YFSETQ. V lost 4 bases and J lost 9; bases outside the gene matches: 11. The CDR3 is made up of 17 amino acids. Comments on this clone: Antigen unknown.

Study-wide points: It was the few donors that limited the genetic and exposure-history diversity represented. As a rule, naive subsets had a larger estimated richness than memory subsets. Generation probabilities were higher for clonotypes shared across all four sorted-subset donors than for unshared ones. Some naive CD4 clonotypes, about 5%, turned up in common across several donors.

The V gene is TRBV5-1, the J gene TRBJ1-6, with 12 bases aligning to TRBD1. This clonotype was obtained from a young man in good health. The sequenced material came from naive CD4+ T cells sorted from blood. Subset described: CD45RA+ positively selected. The CDR3 bases are TGCGCCAGCAGCGTCTCGACCGGGACAGGGGGCTTTTCACCCCTCCACTTT. Protein sequence: CASSVSTGTGGFSPLHF.